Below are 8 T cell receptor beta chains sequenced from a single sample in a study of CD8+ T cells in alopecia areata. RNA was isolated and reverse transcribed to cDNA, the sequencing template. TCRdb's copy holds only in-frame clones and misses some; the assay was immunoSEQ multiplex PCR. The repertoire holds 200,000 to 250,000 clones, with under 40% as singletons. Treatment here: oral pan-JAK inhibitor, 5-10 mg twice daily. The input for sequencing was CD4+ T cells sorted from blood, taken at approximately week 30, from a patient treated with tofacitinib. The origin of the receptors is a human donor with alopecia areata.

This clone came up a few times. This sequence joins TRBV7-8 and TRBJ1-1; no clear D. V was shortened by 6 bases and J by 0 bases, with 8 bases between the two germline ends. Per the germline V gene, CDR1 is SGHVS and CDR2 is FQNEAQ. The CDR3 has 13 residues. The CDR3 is CASSAYMNTEAFF. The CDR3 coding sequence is TGTGCCAGCAGTGCTTACATGAACACTGAAGCTTTCTTT. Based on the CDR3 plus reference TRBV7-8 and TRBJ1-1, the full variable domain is GAGVSQSPRYKVAKRGQDVALRCDPISGHVSLFWYQQALGQGPEFLTYFQNEAQLDKSGLPSDRFFAERPEGSVSTLKIQRTQQEDSAVYLCASSAYMNTEAFFGQGTRLTVV.

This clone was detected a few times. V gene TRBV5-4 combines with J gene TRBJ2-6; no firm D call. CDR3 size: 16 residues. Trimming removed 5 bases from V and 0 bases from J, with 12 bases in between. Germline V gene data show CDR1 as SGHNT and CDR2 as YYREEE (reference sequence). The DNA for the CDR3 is TGTGCCAGCAGACCGGACCTAAACTCTGGGGCCAACGTCCTGACTTTC. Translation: CASRPDLNSGANVLTF.

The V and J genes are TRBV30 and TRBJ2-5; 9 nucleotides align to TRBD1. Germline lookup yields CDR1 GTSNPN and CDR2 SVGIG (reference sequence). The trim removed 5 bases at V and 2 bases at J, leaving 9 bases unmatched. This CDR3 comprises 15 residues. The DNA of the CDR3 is TGTGCCTGGGGCGGGACAGGGACCCCTCAAGAGACCCAGTACTTC. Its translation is CAWGGTGTPQETQYF.

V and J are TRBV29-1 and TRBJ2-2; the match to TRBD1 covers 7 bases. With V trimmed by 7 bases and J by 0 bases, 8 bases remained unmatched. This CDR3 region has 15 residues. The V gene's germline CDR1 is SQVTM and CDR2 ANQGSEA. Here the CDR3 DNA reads TGCAGCGGCCAAAGAACAGGGGCGAACACCGGGGAGCTGTTTTTT. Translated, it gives CSGQRTGANTGELFF.

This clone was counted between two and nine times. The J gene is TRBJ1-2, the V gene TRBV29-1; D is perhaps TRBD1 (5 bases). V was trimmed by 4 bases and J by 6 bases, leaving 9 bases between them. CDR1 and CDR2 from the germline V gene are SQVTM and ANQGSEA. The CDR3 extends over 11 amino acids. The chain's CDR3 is CSVGTLNGYTF. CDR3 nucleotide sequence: TGCAGCGTTGGGACACTCAATGGCTACACCTTC. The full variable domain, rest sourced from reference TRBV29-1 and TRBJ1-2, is SAVISQKPSRDICQRGTSLTIQCQVDSQVTMMFWYRQQPGQSLTLIATANQGSEATYESGFVIDKFPISRPNLTFSTLTVSNMSPEDSSIYLCSVGTLNGYTFGSGTRLTVV.

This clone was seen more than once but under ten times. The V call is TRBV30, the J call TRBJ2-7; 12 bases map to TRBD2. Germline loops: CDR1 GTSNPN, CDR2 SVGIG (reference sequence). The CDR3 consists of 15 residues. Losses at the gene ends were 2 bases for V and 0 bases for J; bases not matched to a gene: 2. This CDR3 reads CAWSQTSGGSYEQYF. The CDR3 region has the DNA TGTGCCTGGAGTCAGACTAGCGGGGGCTCCTACGAGCAGTACTTC.

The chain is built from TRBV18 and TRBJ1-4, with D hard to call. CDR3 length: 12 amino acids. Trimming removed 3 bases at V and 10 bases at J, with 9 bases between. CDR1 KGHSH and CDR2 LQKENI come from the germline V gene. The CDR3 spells CASSPQDGKLFF. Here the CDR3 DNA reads TGTGCCAGCTCACCCCAAGACGGAAAACTGTTTTTT.

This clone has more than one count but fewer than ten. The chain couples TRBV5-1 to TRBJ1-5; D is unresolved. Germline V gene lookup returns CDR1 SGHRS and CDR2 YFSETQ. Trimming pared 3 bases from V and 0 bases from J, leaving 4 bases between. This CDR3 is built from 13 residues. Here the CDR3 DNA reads TGCGCCAGCAGCTGGGGTAGCAATCAGCCCCAGCATTTT. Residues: CASSWGSNQPQHF.